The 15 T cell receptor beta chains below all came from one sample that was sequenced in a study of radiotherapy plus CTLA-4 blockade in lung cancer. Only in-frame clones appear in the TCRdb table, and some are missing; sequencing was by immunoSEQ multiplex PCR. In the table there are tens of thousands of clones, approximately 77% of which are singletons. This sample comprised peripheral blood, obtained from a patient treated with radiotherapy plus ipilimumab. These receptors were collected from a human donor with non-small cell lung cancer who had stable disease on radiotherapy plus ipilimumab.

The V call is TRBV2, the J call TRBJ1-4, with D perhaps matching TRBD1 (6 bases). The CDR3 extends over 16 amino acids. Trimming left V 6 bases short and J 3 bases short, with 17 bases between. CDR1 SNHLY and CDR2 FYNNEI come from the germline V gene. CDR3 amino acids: CASRHREFAANEKLFF. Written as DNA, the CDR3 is TGTGCCAGCAGACACAGGGAGTTTGCAGCTAATGAAAAACTGTTTTTT. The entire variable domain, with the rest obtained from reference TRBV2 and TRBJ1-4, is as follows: EPEVTQTPSHQVTQMGQEVILRCVPISNHLYFYWYRQILGQKVEFLVSFYNNEISEKSEIFDDQFSVERPDGSNFTLKIRSTKLEDSAMYFCASRHREFAANEKLFFGSGTQLSVL.

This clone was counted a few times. The CDR3 DNA reads as TGTGCAAGTCCCTCCCGGGGGGAAGAGGGATCACCCCTCCACTTT. Translated, it gives CASPSRGEEGSPLHF. The V and J genes are TRBV12-2 and TRBJ1-6. TRBV12-2 is annotated as a pseudogene. The CDR3 is 15 amino acids.

The CDR3 bases are TGTGCCAGCAGCGACAGACAGGGAACCTACAATGAGCAGTTCTTC. This gives the protein CASSDRQGTYNEQFF. The rearrangement joins TRBV6-6 to TRBJ2-1; 7 bases align to TRBD1. This CDR3 contains 15 residues. Germline values: CDR1 MNHNY, CDR2 SVGAGI (reference sequence). After removal of 6 bases from V and 2 bases from J, the junction contained 7 bases not matched to a gene.

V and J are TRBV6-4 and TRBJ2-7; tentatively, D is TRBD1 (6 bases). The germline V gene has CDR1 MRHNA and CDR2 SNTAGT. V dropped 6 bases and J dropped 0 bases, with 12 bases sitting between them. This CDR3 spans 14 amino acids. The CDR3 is CASSPDRFSYEQYF. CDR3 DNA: TGTGCCAGCAGCCCAGACAGGTTCTCCTACGAGCAGTACTTC.

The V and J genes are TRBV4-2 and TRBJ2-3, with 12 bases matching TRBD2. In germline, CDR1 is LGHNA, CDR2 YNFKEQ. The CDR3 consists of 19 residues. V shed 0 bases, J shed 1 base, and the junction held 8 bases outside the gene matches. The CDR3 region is CASSQESLAGGVGTDTQYF. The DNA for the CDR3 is TGTGCCAGCAGCCAAGAGTCTCTAGCGGGGGGGGTTGGCACAGATACGCAGTATTTT.

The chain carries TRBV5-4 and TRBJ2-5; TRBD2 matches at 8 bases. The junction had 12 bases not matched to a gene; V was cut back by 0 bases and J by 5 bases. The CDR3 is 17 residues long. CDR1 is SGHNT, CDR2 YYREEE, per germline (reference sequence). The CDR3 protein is CASSLGRSRAGVETQYF. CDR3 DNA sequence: TGTGCCAGCAGCTTGGGGAGGTCGAGAGCGGGGGTTGAGACCCAGTACTTC.

The CDR3 nucleotides read TGTGCCAGTAGCCCTGCCGGGACAAACAACTATGGCTACACCTTC. Residues: CASSPAGTNNYGYTF. J is TRBJ1-2 and V is TRBV19, with D tentatively TRBD1 (6 bases). Between the trimmed V and J ends, which lost 6 bases and 2 bases, there was a span of 16 bases. Germline V gives CDR1 LNHDA, CDR2 SQIVND (reference sequence). This CDR3 spans 15 amino acids.

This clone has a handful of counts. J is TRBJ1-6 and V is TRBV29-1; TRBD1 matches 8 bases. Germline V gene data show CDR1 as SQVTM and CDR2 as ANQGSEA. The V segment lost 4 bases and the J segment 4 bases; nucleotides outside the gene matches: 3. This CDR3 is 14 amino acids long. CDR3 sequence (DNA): TGCAGCGTTGGGACAGGGCCTTATAATTCACCCCTCCACTTT. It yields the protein CSVGTGPYNSPLHF. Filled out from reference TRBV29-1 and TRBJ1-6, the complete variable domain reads SAVISQKPSRDICQRGTSLTIQCQVDSQVTMMFWYRQQPGQSLTLIATANQGSEATYESGFVIDKFPISRPNLTFSTLTVSNMSPEDSSIYLCSVGTGPYNSPLHFGNGTRLTVT.

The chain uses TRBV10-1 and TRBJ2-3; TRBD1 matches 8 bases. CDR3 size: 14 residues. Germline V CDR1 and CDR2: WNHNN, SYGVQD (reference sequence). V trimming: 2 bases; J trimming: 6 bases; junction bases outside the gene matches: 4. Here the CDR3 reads CASSEGTGFDTQYF. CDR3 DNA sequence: TGCGCCAGCAGTGAGGGGACAGGATTCGATACGCAGTATTTT.

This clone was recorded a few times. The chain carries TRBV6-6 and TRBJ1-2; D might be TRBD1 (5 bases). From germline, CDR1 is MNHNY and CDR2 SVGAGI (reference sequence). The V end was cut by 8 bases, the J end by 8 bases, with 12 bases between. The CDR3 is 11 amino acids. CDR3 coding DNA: TGTGCCAGCGGGACGACTAGGGGCTACACCTTC. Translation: CASGTTRGYTF.

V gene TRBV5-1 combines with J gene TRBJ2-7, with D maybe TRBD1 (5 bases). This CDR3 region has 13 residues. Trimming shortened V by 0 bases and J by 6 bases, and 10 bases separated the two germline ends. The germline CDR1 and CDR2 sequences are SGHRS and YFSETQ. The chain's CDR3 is CASSLEGIGEQYF. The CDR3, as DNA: TGCGCCAGCAGCTTGGAGGGGATAGGCGAGCAGTACTTC.

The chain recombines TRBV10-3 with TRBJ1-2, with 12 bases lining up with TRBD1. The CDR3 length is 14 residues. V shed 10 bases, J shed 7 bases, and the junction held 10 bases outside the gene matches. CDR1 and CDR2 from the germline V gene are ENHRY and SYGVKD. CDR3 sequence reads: CATRQGQGAGGYTF. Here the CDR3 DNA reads TGTGCCACCCGCCAGGGACAGGGGGCAGGTGGCTACACCTTC.

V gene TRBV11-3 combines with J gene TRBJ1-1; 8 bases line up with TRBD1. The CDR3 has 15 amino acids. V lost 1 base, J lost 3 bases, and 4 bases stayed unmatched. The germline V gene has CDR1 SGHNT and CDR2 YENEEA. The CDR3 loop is CASSLGGQVDTEAFF. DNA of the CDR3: TGTGCCAGCAGCTTAGGGGGACAGGTCGACACTGAAGCTTTCTTT. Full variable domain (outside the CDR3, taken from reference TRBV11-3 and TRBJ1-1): EAGVVQSPRYKIIEKKQPVAFWCNPISGHNTLYWYLQNLGQGPELLIRYENEEAVDDSQLPKDRFSAERLKGVDSTLKIQPAELGDSAVYLCASSLGGQVDTEAFFGQGTRLTVV.

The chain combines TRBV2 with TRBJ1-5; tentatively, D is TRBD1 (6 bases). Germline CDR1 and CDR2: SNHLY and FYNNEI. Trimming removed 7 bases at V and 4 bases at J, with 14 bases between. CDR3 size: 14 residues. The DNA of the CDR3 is TGTGCCAGCACTGGGCAGGGGTTGAATCAGCCCCAGCATTTT. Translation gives CASTGQGLNQPQHF.

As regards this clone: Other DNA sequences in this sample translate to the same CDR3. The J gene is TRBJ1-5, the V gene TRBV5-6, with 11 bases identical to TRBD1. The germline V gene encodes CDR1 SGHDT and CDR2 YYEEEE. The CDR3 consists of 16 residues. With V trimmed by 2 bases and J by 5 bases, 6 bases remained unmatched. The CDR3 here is CASSFGTGGPYQPQHF. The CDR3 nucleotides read TGTGCCAGCAGCTTTGGGACAGGGGGTCCTTATCAGCCCCAGCATTTT.